The T cell receptor (beta chain) under discussion was sequenced for a study of shared clonotypes between healthy human individuals. CD8 cells classed as naive were CD45RO-negative and positively selected for CCR7, excluding terminally differentiated effector memory CD45RA+ cells. Germline values: CDR1 SGDLS, CDR2 YYNGEE. This CDR3 is built from 13 residues. Trimming pared 0 bases from V and 4 bases from J, leaving 7 bases between. Comments on this clone: A much larger clonotype is one base distant, so this may be a read error. Other nucleotide sequences from this sample produce the same CDR3.

The protocol was immunoSEQ multiplex PCR, while the TCRdb copy is restricted to in-frame clones and leaves out a portion. Of about 2 million clones listed, approximately 95% are singletons. This receptor was identified in a man aged 18 to 29 in good health. V gene TRBV9 combines with J gene TRBJ1-1; D gene ambiguous. Sequences were obtained from naive CD8+ T cells sorted from blood. CDR3 nucleotides: TGTGCCAGCAGCGTAGGGGGTAGCACTGAAGCTTTCTTT. Its protein product is CASSVGGSTEAFF.